A selection of T cell receptor beta chains follows, all from one sample in a study of blood T cell repertoires in COVID-19. Profiling relied on immunoSEQ multiplex PCR, and the TCRdb table lists in-frame clones only, not all of them. The sample lists roughly 250,000 clones, over 80% occurring once. What was sequenced was peripheral blood. All receptors derive from a human donor in a cohort sampled during active COVID-19. The CDR3 runs from the conserved cysteine through the conserved F or W. D genes are given only for firm matches. Clone size is not always given. Where it is, it says once, few, many or a class for expanded clones.

abundance	d_gene	v_gene	j_gene	CDR3aa	CDR3nt
.	TRBD1	TRBV29-1	TRBJ2-5	CSVESGGETQYF	TGCAGCGTTGAATCAGGGGGAGAGACCCAGTACTTC
.	TRBD2	TRBV28	TRBJ2-5	CASSSLGLAGGQETQYF	TGTGCCAGCAGTTCCCTTGGACTAGCGGGGGGGCAAGAGACCCAGTACTTC
.	TRBD2	TRBV27	TRBJ2-1	CASSLSWTSGYNEQFF	TGTGCCAGCAGTTTATCTTGGACTAGCGGCTACAATGAGCAGTTCTTC
few	.	TRBV7-2	TRBJ1-4	CASSLRTGSIEKLFF	TGTGCCAGCAGCTTAAGAACAGGGTCGATTGAAAAACTGTTTTTT
.	TRBD2	TRBV5-5	TRBJ2-2	CASSLGLAGAGELFF	TGTGCCAGCAGCTTAGGACTAGCGGGAGCCGGGGAGCTGTTTTTT
.	.	TRBV13	TRBJ2-5	CASSLSQGGETQYF	TGTGCCAGCAGCTTATCACAGGGCGGAGAGACCCAGTACTTC
.	TRBD1	TRBV28	TRBJ2-4	CASRIGGQGGIQYF	TGTGCCAGCAGAATCGGGGGACAGGGGGGCATTCAGTACTTC
.	TRBD1	TRBV5-6	TRBJ2-7	CASSLMGQGTYEQYF	TGTGCCAGCAGCTTGATGGGACAGGGTACCTACGAGCAGTACTTC
.	TRBD1	TRBV3-1/TRBV3-2	TRBJ1-4	CASSHRTGEEKLFF	TGTGCCAGCAGCCACCGGACAGGGGAGGAAAAACTGTTTTTT
.	.	TRBV6-6	TRBJ2-4	CASSTQAKNIQYF	TGTGCCAGCAGCACACAAGCCAAAAACATTCAGTACTTC
.	.	TRBV28	TRBJ2-7	CASSLAGMSNEQYF	TGTGCCAGCAGTTTGGCAGGGATGAGCAACGAGCAGTACTTC
.	TRBD1	TRBV5-1	TRBJ2-3	CASSLGGRQDTQYF	TGCGCCAGCAGCTTAGGGGGCCGCCAAGATACGCAGTATTTT
few	.	TRBV28	TRBJ1-2	CASRPTAYGYTF	TGTGCCAGCAGACCGACAGCCTATGGCTACACCTTC
.	.	TRBV20-1	TRBJ2-7	CSASEQGNEQYF	TGCAGTGCTAGTGAGCAGGGTAACGAGCAGTACTTC
medium-sized	.	TRBV27	TRBJ2-6	CATFQGPASGANVLTF	TGTGCCACCTTCCAGGGGCCCGCCTCTGGGGCCAACGTCCTGACTTTC
.	.	TRBV12-5	TRBJ2-1	CASGLPRNEQFF	TGTGCTAGTGGTCTCCCGCGGAATGAGCAGTTCTTC
.	TRBD1	TRBV5-4	TRBJ1-4	CASSSRTGGDGEKLFF	TGTGCCAGCAGCTCGCGGACAGGGGGCGATGGAGAAAAACTGTTTTTT
.	TRBD1	TRBV4-2	TRBJ2-2	CASSQDRGQGFDTGELFF	TGTGCCAGCAGCCAAGATCGAGGACAGGGGTTCGACACCGGGGAGCTGTTTTTT
.	.	TRBV4-1	TRBJ2-5	CASSQLGGPGETQYF	TGCGCCAGCAGCCAATTGGGGGGGCCCGGGGAGACCCAGTACTTC
.	TRBD1	TRBV5-6	TRBJ1-4	CASSLQGANEKLFF	TGTGCCAGCAGCTTACAGGGGGCTAATGAAAAACTGTTTTTT
.	TRBD2	TRBV5-1	TRBJ2-2	CASSRTSGSGELFF	TGCGCCAGCAGCCGGACTAGCGGGAGCGGGGAGCTGTTTTTT
.	.	TRBV5-5	TRBJ1-2	CASQGNYGYTF	TGTGCCAGTCAGGGGAACTATGGCTACACCTTC